Presented here are 27 T cell receptor beta chains from one specimen sequenced in a study of cytomegalovirus exposure and HLA in healthy donors. PCR was performed using 60 Vbeta and 13 Jbeta primers. Clones were sequenced by immunoSEQ multiplex PCR, and TCRdb holds only the in-frame ones, with some missing. The table includes 150,000 to 200,000 clones, roughly four fifths detected once. The sequencing sample was made of PBMCs. These receptor sequences come from a middle-aged woman in good health and CMV-seronegative.

The CDR3 loop is CATSSDGVYGYTF. The CDR3 DNA follows: TGTGCCACCAGCAGTGACGGGGTCTATGGCTACACCTTC. This chain links TRBV15 with TRBJ1-2; D not resolved. V dropped 3 bases and J dropped 4 bases, with 9 bases sitting between them. The germline CDR1 and CDR2 sequences are LNHNV and YYDKDF (reference sequence). The CDR3 totals 13 residues.

This chain joins TRBV30 and TRBJ1-1; TRBD1 agrees at 7 bases. J lost 0 bases, V lost 8 bases, and 12 bases had no gene match. The germline V gene has CDR1 GTSNPN and CDR2 SVGIG (reference sequence). This CDR3 spans 15 amino acids. Here the CDR3 reads CAGATGLVMNTEAFF. The CDR3 coding sequence is TGTGCCGGCGCGACAGGGTTGGTGATGAACACTGAAGCTTTCTTT.

The gene calls are TRBV19 and TRBJ2-7; 11 positions match TRBD2. Per germline, CDR1 LNHDA and CDR2 SQIVND (reference sequence). The trim removed 1 base at V and 2 bases at J, leaving 4 bases unmatched. The CDR3 has 16 residues. This CDR3 reads CASSIGGTSGAYEQYF. The CDR3 DNA is TGTGCCAGTAGTATAGGTGGGACTAGCGGAGCCTACGAGCAGTACTTC.

This clone was seen just once. The chain uses TRBV6-1 and TRBJ2-3, with D possibly being TRBD2 (5 bases). V was shortened by 1 base and J by 6 bases, with 11 bases between the two germline ends. The CDR3 extends over 14 amino acids. Germline assignment: CDR1 MNHNS and CDR2 SASEGT. As DNA, the CDR3 is TGTGCCAGCAGTGAAGGGAGGCGTACGGATACGCAGTATTTT. It translates to CASSEGRRTDTQYF.

CDR3: CASSGRQGPETQYF. CDR3 nucleotide sequence: TGCGCCAGCAGTGGAAGACAGGGCCCAGAGACCCAGTACTTC. This chain connects TRBV10-1 to TRBJ2-5; 7 nucleotides align to TRBD1. Germline V gene data show CDR1 as WNHNN and CDR2 as SYGVQD (reference sequence). This CDR3 comprises 14 residues. The J segment lost 4 bases and the V segment lost 4 bases, leaving 6 bases of the junction unmatched.

This clone was counted between two and nine times. This chain uses TRBV6-5 with TRBJ1-4, with unresolved D. The V and J ends lost 5 bases and 3 bases respectively, with 10 bases between them. This CDR3 is 14 amino acids long. Germline V gene lookup returns CDR1 MNHEY and CDR2 SVGAGI. CDR3 sequence (DNA): TGTGCCAGCAGTCTCAGTCTGGCTAATGAAAAACTGTTTTTT. This sequence encodes CASSLSLANEKLFF.

The chain has TRBV5-1 and TRBJ2-3; TRBD1 is a possible D gene (5 bases). The CDR3 has 14 residues. Germline CDR1 reads SGHRS; CDR2 reads YFSETQ. The ends were cut back, 1 base at V and 2 bases at J, with 8 bases in the middle. CDR3 DNA sequence: TGCGCCAGCAGCTTGCAGGACACCACAGATACGCAGTATTTT. Translation gives CASSLQDTTDTQYF.

J is TRBJ1-1 and V is TRBV27; D is possibly TRBD1 (6 bases). Germline V gene data show CDR1 as MNHEY and CDR2 as SMNVEV (reference sequence). This CDR3 comprises 14 residues. Trimming stripped 3 bases from V and 0 bases from J, with 8 bases between. The CDR3 protein is CASSLDSMNTEAFF. CDR3 in DNA: TGTGCCAGCAGTTTGGACAGCATGAACACTGAAGCTTTCTTT.

In this sample, this clone turned up a few times. The rearrangement joins TRBV7-3 to TRBJ2-1; D gene uncertain. The CDR3 is made up of 15 amino acids. The germline V gene encodes CDR1 SGHTA and CDR2 FQGTGA. The V and J ends lost 4 bases and 6 bases respectively, with 16 bases between them. The CDR3 nucleotides read TGTGCCAGCAGCTCCACTTTCGCGTCGGTCAATGAGCAGTTCTTC. Translating gives CASSSTFASVNEQFF.

This clone has more than one count but fewer than ten. The chain links TRBV27 to TRBJ1-1; D is unresolved. The CDR3 is made up of 13 amino acids. The V and J ends lost 4 bases and 0 bases respectively, with 6 bases between them. Germline V gene lookup returns CDR1 MNHEY and CDR2 SMNVEV (reference sequence). The CDR3: CASSSRMNTEAFF. CDR3 nucleotide sequence: TGTGCCAGCAGTTCTCGTATGAACACTGAAGCTTTCTTT.

The chain combines TRBV11-2 with TRBJ1-4, with D perhaps TRBD1 (6 bases). Deletions cut 3 bases from V and 7 bases from J, with 9 bases between. The germline V gene has CDR1 SGHAT and CDR2 FQNNGV. The CDR3 covers 13 residues. The CDR3 region has the DNA TGTGCCAGCAGCTTCGGACAGATTGAAAAACTGTTTTTT. This translates into CASSFGQIEKLFF.

This chain connects TRBV28 to TRBJ2-7, with D perhaps TRBD2 (6 bases). The CDR3 is made up of 17 amino acids. Germline CDR1 MDHEN, CDR2 SYDVKM. Trimming took off 5 bases at V and 1 base at J, with 21 bases between the two ends. The CDR3 sequence: CASSGHRDFTFSYEQYF. The CDR3 DNA follows: TGTGCCAGCAGTGGGCATCGGGACTTTACTTTTTCCTACGAGCAGTACTTC.

V and J are TRBV7-9 and TRBJ1-1; D possibly corresponds to TRBD1 (5 bases). V was trimmed by 1 base and J by 1 base, leaving 13 bases between them. This CDR3 is 16 amino acids long. Looked up from germline, CDR1 is SEHNR and CDR2 is FQNEAQ (reference sequence). The DNA of the CDR3 is TGTGCCAGCAGCTTAGGGTCCGGGGGTGGGAACACTGAAGCTTTCTTT. Its protein product is CASSLGSGGGNTEAFF.

This clone was recorded once. The V call is TRBV28, the J call TRBJ2-1; perhaps TRBD2 as D (5 bases). The CDR3 covers 11 residues. Germline V lookup: CDR1 MDHEN, CDR2 SYDVKM. V lost 5 bases and J lost 8, with 7 bases in between. CDR3 DNA: TGTGCCAGCAGTGAACTAGATGAGCAGTTCTTC. This sequence encodes CASSELDEQFF. The full variable domain, with the rest looked up from reference TRBV28 and TRBJ2-1, is DVKVTQSSRYLVKRTGEKVFLECVQDMDHENMFWYRQDPGLGLRLIYFSYDVKMKEKGDIPEGYSVSREKKERFSLILESASTNQTSMYLCASSELDEQFFGPGTRLTVL.

The chain has TRBV28 and TRBJ1-3; D perhaps matches TRBD1 (6 bases). The germline gives CDR1 MDHEN, CDR2 SYDVKM. This CDR3 region has 13 residues. Trimming left V 6 bases short and J 4 bases short, with 10 bases between. The CDR3 DNA sequence: TGTGCCAGCAGCTCTGGACAGGGAAACACCATATATTTT. Protein: CASSSGQGNTIYF.

This chain links TRBV18 with TRBJ1-1; 8 bases are a match to TRBD1. The V gene end was trimmed by 3 bases and the J gene end by 5 bases; junction bases not matched to a gene: 8. The CDR3 extends over 15 amino acids. The germline V gene encodes CDR1 KGHSH and CDR2 LQKENI. CDR3 protein: CASSPGQGGRTEAFF. Here the CDR3 DNA reads TGTGCCAGCTCACCTGGACAGGGTGGGAGGACTGAAGCTTTCTTT.

The chain joins TRBV14 to TRBJ1-2; D uncertain. The ends were cut back, 4 bases at V and 4 bases at J, with 7 bases in the middle. The germline gives CDR1 SGHDN, CDR2 FVKESK. The CDR3 has 12 residues. Here the CDR3 reads CASSPFPYGYTF. Here the CDR3 DNA reads TGTGCCAGCAGCCCCTTTCCCTATGGCTACACCTTC.

The gene calls are TRBV5-6 and TRBJ1-4, with 9 positions matching TRBD1. The CDR3 consists of 14 residues. Trimming took 4 bases from V and 8 from J; bases not matched to a gene: 6. Germline V gene sequence: CDR1 SGHDT, CDR2 YYEEEE. CDR3 sequence (DNA): TGTGCCAGCAGCCCGACAGGGGGTGGGGAAAAACTGTTTTTT. This codes for CASSPTGGGEKLFF.

CDR3 sequence (DNA): TGTGCCAGCAGCTTAGCCTCCCCAGGGGGGAAAGAGACCCAGTACTTC. It specifies CASSLASPGGKETQYF. The V gene is TRBV11-1, the J gene TRBJ2-5; tentatively, D is TRBD1 (7 bases). The V gene's germline CDR1 is SGHAT and CDR2 FQDESV (reference sequence). The V gene lost 0 bases and the J gene lost 3 bases, with 14 bases spanning the gap. This CDR3 region has 16 residues.

V and J are TRBV5-1 and TRBJ1-2; 9 bases match TRBD1. This CDR3 comprises 17 residues. Germline V lookup: CDR1 SGHRS, CDR2 YFSETQ. Trimming took 3 bases from V and 1 from J; bases not matched to a gene: 10. In nucleotides, the CDR3 is TGCGCCAGCAGCTATGGCGGGACAGGGAAATATAACTATGGCTACACCTTC. The encoded protein is CASSYGGTGKYNYGYTF.

V gene TRBV30 combines with J gene TRBJ2-7; D not resolved. V lost 4 bases, J lost 5 bases, and 12 bases lay in between. This CDR3 is 12 amino acids long. Germline lookup yields CDR1 GTSNPN and CDR2 SVGIG (reference sequence). CDR3 residues: CAWTHSRNEQYF. CDR3 nucleotides: TGTGCCTGGACTCACTCTAGGAACGAGCAGTACTTC.

This chain uses TRBV6-1 with TRBJ1-2, with 7 bases aligning to TRBD1. The CDR3 has 15 residues. V was clipped by 0 bases and J by 4 bases; unmatched bases: 5. Germline CDR1 MNHNS, CDR2 SASEGT. CDR3 bases: TGTGCCAGCAGTGAAGCGCTTGGGACAGTCTATGGCTACACCTTC. It is translated as CASSEALGTVYGYTF.

With regard to this clone: In the same sample, other DNA sequences code for this CDR3. The chain joins TRBV30 to TRBJ1-1; 7 bases agree with TRBD1. The CDR3 is made up of 13 amino acids. V trimming: 0 bases; J trimming: 2 bases; junction bases outside the gene matches: 0. CDR1 GTSNPN and CDR2 SVGIG come from the germline V gene (reference sequence). CDR3 protein: CAWSVGGNTEAFF. The CDR3 DNA follows: TGTGCCTGGAGTGTAGGGGGCAACACTGAAGCTTTCTTT. Combining the CDR3 with reference TRBV30 and TRBJ1-1 gives the whole variable domain SQTIHQWPATLVQPVGSPLSLECTVEGTSNPNLYWYRQAAGRGLQLLFYSVGIGQISSEVPQNLSASRPQDRQFILSSKKLLLSDSGFYLCAWSVGGNTEAFFGQGTRLTVV.

The chain carries TRBV6-1 and TRBJ2-5, with a possible D match to TRBD2 (7 bases). CDR3 length: 15 amino acids. Trimming left V 7 bases short and J 3 bases short, with 18 bases between. The germline CDR1 and CDR2 sequences are MNHNS and SASEGT. CDR3 coding DNA: TGTGCCAGCACCCTACTTACAGGGAGGGAAGAGACCCAGTACTTC. Amino acids: CASTLLTGREETQYF.

CDR3 sequence (DNA): TGCAGCGTTGCCGGGACAGGGGAGGTTTCGAACACTGAAGCTTTCTTT. This sequence encodes CSVAGTGEVSNTEAFF. This chain joins TRBV29-1 and TRBJ1-1, with TRBD1 matching over 10 bases. This CDR3 has 16 amino acids. CDR1 is SQVTM and CDR2 is ANQGSEA in the germline V gene. J was trimmed by 1 base and V by 4 bases; bases with no gene match: 9.

This clone was picked up one time. The chain uses TRBV5-6 and TRBJ2-7, with D perhaps matching TRBD2 (5 bases). Germline V gives CDR1 SGHDT, CDR2 YYEEEE. The CDR3 loop spans 15 amino acids. V was pared by 4 bases and J by 3 bases, with 17 bases between. The CDR3: CASSLPGVAGYEQYF. In DNA form, the CDR3 reads TGTGCCAGCAGCCTCCCCGGCGTGGCGGGCTACGAGCAGTACTTC.

The chain recombines TRBV7-8 with TRBJ1-1; 10 positions match TRBD1. The length of the CDR3 is 15 residues. Germline V lookup: CDR1 SGHVS, CDR2 FQNEAQ. V was pared by 3 bases and J by 4 bases, with 5 bases of the junction left unmatched. The CDR3 DNA reads as TGTGCCAGCAGCTTGCCGACAGGGGGCCGCACTGAAGCTTTCTTT. It translates to CASSLPTGGRTEAFF.